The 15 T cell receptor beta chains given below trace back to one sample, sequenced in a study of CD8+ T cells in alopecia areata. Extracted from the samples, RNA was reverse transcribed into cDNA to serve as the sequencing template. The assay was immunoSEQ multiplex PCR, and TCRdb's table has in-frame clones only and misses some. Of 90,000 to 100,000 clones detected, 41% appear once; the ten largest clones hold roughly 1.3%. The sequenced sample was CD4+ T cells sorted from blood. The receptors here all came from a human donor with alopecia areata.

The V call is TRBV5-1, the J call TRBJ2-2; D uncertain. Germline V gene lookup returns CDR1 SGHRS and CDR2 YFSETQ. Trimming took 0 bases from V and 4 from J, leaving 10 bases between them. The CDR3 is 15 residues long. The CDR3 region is CASSLEWQFTGELFF. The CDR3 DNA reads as TGCGCCAGCAGCTTGGAGTGGCAATTCACCGGGGAGCTGTTTTTT.

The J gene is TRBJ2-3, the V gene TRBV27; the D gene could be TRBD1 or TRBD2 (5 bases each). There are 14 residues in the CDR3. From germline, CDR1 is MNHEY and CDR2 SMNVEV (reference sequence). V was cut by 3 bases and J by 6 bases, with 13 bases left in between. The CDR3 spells CASSFAPWGDTQYF. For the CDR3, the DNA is TGTGCCAGCAGTTTTGCTCCCTGGGGGGATACGCAGTATTTT.

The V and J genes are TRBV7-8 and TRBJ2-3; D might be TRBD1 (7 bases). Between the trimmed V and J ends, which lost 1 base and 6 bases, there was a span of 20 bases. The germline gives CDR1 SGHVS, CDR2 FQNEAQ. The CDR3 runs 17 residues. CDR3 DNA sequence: TGTGCCAGCAGCTTAGATCAGGGAGGACGGACAGGTGATACGCAGTATTTT. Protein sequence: CASSLDQGGRTGDTQYF.

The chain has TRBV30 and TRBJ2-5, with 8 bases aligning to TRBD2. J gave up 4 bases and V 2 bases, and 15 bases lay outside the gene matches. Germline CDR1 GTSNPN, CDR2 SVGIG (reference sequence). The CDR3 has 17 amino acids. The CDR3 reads CAWSPFGAGVSRETQYF. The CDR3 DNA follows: TGTGCCTGGAGTCCTTTTGGAGCGGGAGTATCCCGAGAGACCCAGTACTTC.

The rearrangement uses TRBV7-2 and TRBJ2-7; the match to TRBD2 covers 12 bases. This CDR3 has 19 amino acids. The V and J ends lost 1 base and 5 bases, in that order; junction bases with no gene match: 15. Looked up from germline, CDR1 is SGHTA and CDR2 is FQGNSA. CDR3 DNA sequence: TGTGCCAGCAGCTTAGTGCCTCTAGCGGGGGGGTCCCTTTGGGACGAGCAGTACTTC. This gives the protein CASSLVPLAGGSLWDEQYF.

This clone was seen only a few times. The CDR3 is CASSFQYQETQYF. CDR3 DNA: TGTGCCAGCAGCTTTCAGTACCAAGAGACCCAGTACTTC. The chain couples TRBV5-4 to TRBJ2-5; no definite D call. The V end lost 2 bases, the J end lost 0 bases, and 5 bases lay between the germline ends. Germline values: CDR1 SGHNT, CDR2 YYREEE (reference sequence). The CDR3 is 13 residues long.

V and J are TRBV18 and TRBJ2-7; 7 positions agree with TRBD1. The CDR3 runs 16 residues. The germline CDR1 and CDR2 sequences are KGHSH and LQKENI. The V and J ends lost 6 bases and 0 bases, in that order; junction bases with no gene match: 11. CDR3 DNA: TGTGCCAGCTCGCGAGACAGGGCTCCTAGCTCCTACGAGCAGTACTTC. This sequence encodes CASSRDRAPSSYEQYF.

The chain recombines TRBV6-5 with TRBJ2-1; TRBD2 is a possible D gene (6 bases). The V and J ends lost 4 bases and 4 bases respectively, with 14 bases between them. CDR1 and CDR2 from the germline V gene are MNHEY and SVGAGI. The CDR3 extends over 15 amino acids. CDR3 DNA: TGTGCCAGCAGTTCCCCAATGCGGGGTTACAATGAGCAGTTCTTC. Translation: CASSSPMRGYNEQFF.

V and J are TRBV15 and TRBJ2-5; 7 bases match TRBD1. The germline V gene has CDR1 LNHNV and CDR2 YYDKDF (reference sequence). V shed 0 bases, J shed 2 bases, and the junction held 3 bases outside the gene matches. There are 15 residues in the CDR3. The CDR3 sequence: CATSRDTRGQETQYF. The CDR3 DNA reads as TGTGCCACCAGCAGAGACACCAGGGGGCAAGAGACCCAGTACTTC. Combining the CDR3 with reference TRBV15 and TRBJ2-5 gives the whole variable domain DAMVIQNPRYQVTQFGKPVTLSCSQTLNHNVMYWYQQKSSQAPKLLFHYYDKDFNNEADTPDNFQSRRPNTSFCFLDIRSPGLGDTAMYLCATSRDTRGQETQYFGPGTRLLVL.

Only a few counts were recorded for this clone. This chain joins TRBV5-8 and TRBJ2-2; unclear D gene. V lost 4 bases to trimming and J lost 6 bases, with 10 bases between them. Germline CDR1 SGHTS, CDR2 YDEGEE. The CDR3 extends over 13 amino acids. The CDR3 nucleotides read TGTGCCAGCAGCCATCTAGGTTCCGGGGAGCTGTTTTTT. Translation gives CASSHLGSGELFF.

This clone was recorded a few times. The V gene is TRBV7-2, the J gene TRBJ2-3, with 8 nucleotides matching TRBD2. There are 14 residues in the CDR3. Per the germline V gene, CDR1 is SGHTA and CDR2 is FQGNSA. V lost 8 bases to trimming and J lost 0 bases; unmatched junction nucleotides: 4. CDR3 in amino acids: CASERGLSTDTQYF. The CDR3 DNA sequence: TGTGCCAGCGAGCGGGGGCTTAGCACAGATACGCAGTATTTT.

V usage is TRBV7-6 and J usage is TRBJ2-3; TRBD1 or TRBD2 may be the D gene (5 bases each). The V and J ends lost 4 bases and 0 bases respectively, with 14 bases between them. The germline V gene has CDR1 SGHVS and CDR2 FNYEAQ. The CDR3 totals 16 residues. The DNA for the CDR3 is TGTGCCAGCAGCTCATTCCGGGACGGAAGCACAGATACGCAGTATTTT. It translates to CASSSFRDGSTDTQYF. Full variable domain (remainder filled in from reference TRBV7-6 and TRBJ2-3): GAGVSQSPRYKVTKRGQDVALRCDPISGHVSLYWYRQALGQGPEFLTYFNYEAQQDKSGLPNDRFSAERPEGSISTLTIQRTEQRDSAMYRCASSSFRDGSTDTQYFGPGTRLTVL.

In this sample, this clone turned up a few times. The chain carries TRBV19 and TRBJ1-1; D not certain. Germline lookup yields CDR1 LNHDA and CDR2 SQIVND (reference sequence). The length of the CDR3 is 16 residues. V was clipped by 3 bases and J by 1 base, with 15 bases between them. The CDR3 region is CASSMPFGRGNTEAFF. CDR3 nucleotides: TGTGCCAGTAGTATGCCGTTCGGACGGGGGAACACTGAAGCTTTCTTT.

CDR3 residues: CASSLALSRDGNQPQHF. In DNA, the CDR3 is TGTGCCAGCAGCTTAGCCTTATCCAGGGACGGCAATCAGCCCCAGCATTTT. V usage is TRBV7-8 and J usage is TRBJ1-5; tentative D call: TRBD1 (5 bases). Germline CDR1 reads SGHVS; CDR2 reads FQNEAQ. The length of the CDR3 is 17 residues. Trimming pared 0 bases from V and 2 bases from J, leaving 14 bases between.

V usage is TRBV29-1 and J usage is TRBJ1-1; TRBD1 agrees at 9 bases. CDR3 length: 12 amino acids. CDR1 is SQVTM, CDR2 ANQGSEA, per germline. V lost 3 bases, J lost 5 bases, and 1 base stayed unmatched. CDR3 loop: CSVDDRGTEAFF. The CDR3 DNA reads TGCAGCGTTGATGACAGGGGGACTGAAGCTTTCTTT.